These T cell receptor beta chains were read from a single sample in a study of metastatic and nonmetastatic thyroid tumors. TCRdb redid the clone calls on the PCR reads using MiXCR. The sample holds about 92,000 clones; about 15% are singletons and the top ten take 3% to 4.5%. Sequences were obtained from blood. These receptor sequences come from a female donor with papillary thyroid cancer or a benign thyroid nodule (not recorded which). Some clones in this sample may be carry-over from other donors' samples. Each CDR3 is given with its conserved first and last residue. The D gene is left open where the match is weak. Not every row has a clone size; where given, it reads once, few, many or a size class.

v_gene	d_gene	abundance	j_gene	CDR3aa	CDR3nt
TRBV6-4	TRBD1	many	TRBJ1-5	CASSSGQGIHQPQHF	TGTGCCAGCAGCTCGGGACAGGGGATCCATCAGCCCCAGCATTTT
TRBV5-1	TRBD2	many	TRBJ2-1	CASSLEGLAGAYNEQFF	TGCGCCAGCAGCTTGGAGGGGCTAGCGGGGGCCTACAATGAGCAGTTCTTC
TRBV6-1	-	medium-sized	TRBJ1-2	CASSEPGQPNYGYTF	TGTGCCAGCAGTGAACCTGGACAGCCTAACTATGGCTACACCTTC
TRBV4-2	-	many	TRBJ1-1	CASSQETGLNTEAFF	TGTGCCAGCAGCCAAGAGACAGGACTGAACACTGAAGCTTTCTTT
TRBV12-3/TRBV12-4	-	few	TRBJ2-3	CASSFITDTQYF	TGTGCCAGCAGTTTTATCACAGATACGCAGTATTTT
TRBV20-1	-	-	TRBJ2-5	CSSSHLRAVPFQETQYF	TGCAGTTCTAGCCACCTGAGAGCGGTTCCCTTCCAAGAGACCCAGTACTTC
TRBV11-2	-	many	TRBJ1-5	CASSYVARGAYNQPQHF	TGTGCCAGCAGCTATGTAGCGAGGGGAGCCTACAATCAGCCCCAGCATTTT
TRBV7-6	-	many	TRBJ1-4	CASSLMSNEKLFF	TGTGCCAGCAGCTTAATGTCAAATGAAAAACTGTTTTTT
TRBV12-3/TRBV12-4	-	many	TRBJ1-5	CASSFSNQPQHF	TGTGCCAGCAGTTTCAGCAATCAGCCCCAGCATTTT
TRBV7-9	TRBD1	-	TRBJ1-1	CASSSSWTGIPEAFF	TGTGCCAGCAGCTCATCCTGGACAGGTATCCCTGAAGCTTTCTTT
TRBV19	-	many	TRBJ1-4	CASSGGGDPEKLFF	TGTGCCAGTAGCGGGGGAGGGGATCCTGAAAAACTGTTTTTT
TRBV10-3	TRBD1	few	TRBJ1-2	CTIIGTGPHGYTF	TGTACCATCATTGGGACAGGACCCCATGGCTACACCTTC
TRBV11-2	-	many	TRBJ2-5	CASSLVRGSETQYF	TGTGCCAGCAGCTTAGTCAGGGGCTCTGAGACCCAGTACTTC
TRBV30	TRBD2	many	TRBJ2-7	CAWTAGGDEQYF	TGTGCCTGGACGGCCGGGGGGGACGAGCAGTACTTC
TRBV6-2/TRBV6-3	TRBD1	many	TRBJ2-7	CACGTGPGEQYF	TGTGCCTGCGGGACAGGGCCTGGGGAGCAGTACTTC
TRBV24-1	-	many	TRBJ2-4	CATSDSGQGIAKNIQYF	TGTGCCACCAGTGATTCGGGGCAGGGGATAGCCAAAAACATTCAGTACTTC